The 2 T cell receptor beta chains reported below all come from one sample, sequenced in a study of T-cell reconstitution after alpha-beta-depleted transplantation in children. A TCRbeta library incorporating unique molecular identifiers was prepared. From the PCR reads, TCRdb called clonotypes with MiXCR, one entry per CDR3 protein. Among some 100,000 distinct CDR3 sequences listed, 23% were seen once. The sample here was PBMCs, taken before TCRalphabeta/CD19-depleted stem cell transplant. These receptors were taken from a boy younger than 10 with acute lymphoblastic leukemia, due to receive a stem cell transplant.

At least ten counts were recorded for this clonotype. This chain's CDR3 is CATSGQQNTEAFF. CDR3 in DNA: TGTGCCACCTCGGGACAGCAGAACACTGAAGCTTTCTTT. This sequence joins TRBV19 and TRBJ1-1; TRBD1 matches at 7 bases. Germline values: CDR1 LNHDA, CDR2 SQIVND (reference sequence). This CDR3 is 13 amino acids long. Unmatched junction bases numbered 6, after V lost 10 bases and J lost 1 base.

The V gene is TRBV7-2, the J gene TRBJ1-6, with 9 bases that match TRBD1. V shed 1 base, J shed 9 bases, and the junction held 1 base outside the gene matches. CDR1 SGHTA and CDR2 FQGNSA come from the germline V gene. The CDR3 is made up of 14 amino acids. CDR3 DNA sequence: TGTGCCAGCAGCTTAGGACAGGGGGGTTCACCCCTCCACTTT. Protein sequence: CASSLGQGGSPLHF. Drawing the rest from reference TRBV7-2 and TRBJ1-6, the complete variable domain is GAGVSQSPSNKVTEKGKDVELRCDPISGHTALYWYRQSLGQGLEFLIYFQGNSAPDKSGLPSDRFSAERTGGSVSTLTIQRTQQEDSAVYLCASSLGQGGSPLHFGNGTRLTVT.